This TCR beta chain is drawn from a study of shared clonotypes between healthy human individuals. General observations from the study: Incompleteness in sorted-subset sequencing, despite large depth, was shown by rarefaction. The study found roughly 5% of naive CD4 clonotypes shared across several donors.

The method was immunoSEQ multiplex PCR; TCRdb's version includes in-frame clones alone and lacks a portion of them. The sample shows around 600,000 clones, roughly 96% of them seen only once. V was pared by 2 bases and J by 4 bases, with 6 bases of the junction left unmatched. From germline, CDR1 is MNHEY and CDR2 SMNVEV (reference sequence). The CDR3 extends over 15 amino acids. Terminally differentiated effector memory CD45RA+ cells were excluded from the naive CD8 cells, which were CD45RO-negative and positively selected for CCR7. The study drew all its donors from Caucasian adults living in Nashville, Tennessee. Concerning this clone itself: Its antigen is not identified.

Sequenced sample: naive CD8+ T cells sorted from blood. This receptor was identified in a woman aged 25 to 39 in good health. J is TRBJ1-1 and V is TRBV27; 8 bases are a match to TRBD1. The CDR3 here is CASSLAQGAGTEAFF. CDR3 bases: TGTGCCAGCAGTTTAGCCCAGGGGGCCGGCACTGAAGCTTTCTTT.